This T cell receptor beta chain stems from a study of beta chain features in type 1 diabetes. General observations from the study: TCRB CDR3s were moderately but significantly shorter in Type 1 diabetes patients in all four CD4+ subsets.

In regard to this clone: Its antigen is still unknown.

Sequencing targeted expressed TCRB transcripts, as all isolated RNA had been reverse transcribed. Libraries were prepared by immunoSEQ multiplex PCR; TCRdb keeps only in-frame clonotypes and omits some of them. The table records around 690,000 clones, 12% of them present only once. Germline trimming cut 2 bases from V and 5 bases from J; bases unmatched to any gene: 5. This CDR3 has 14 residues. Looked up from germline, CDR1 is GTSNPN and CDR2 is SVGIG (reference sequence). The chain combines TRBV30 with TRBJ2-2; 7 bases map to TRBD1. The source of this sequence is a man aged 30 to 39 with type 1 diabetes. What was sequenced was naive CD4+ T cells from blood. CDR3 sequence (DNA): TGTGCCTGGAGTCAGGGGGTACGGACCGGGGAGCTGTTTTTT. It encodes CAWSQGVRTGELFF.